This T cell receptor (beta chain) derives from a study of blood T cell repertoires in COVID-19. Study-level information: Some COVID-19 samples were acute and others convalescent; all came from the United States, Italy and Spain. In each case, the material was cDNA or gDNA derived from T cells, B-cell-depleted T cells, or PBMCs.

Generated by immunoSEQ multiplex PCR, the TCRdb table keeps only in-frame clones and is missing some. The repertoire holds about 310,000 clones, with 89% as singletons. In assigning cohorts, the study relied on participant-reported clinical history. This CDR3 is built from 12 residues. This clone was detected only once. This chain uses TRBV12-1 with TRBJ2-7; TRBD2 is the table's D call, not checked against the DNA. TRBV12-1 counts as a pseudogene. Sequenced sample: PBMCs or T cells enriched from blood (not recorded which). The TCR was taken from a woman aged 40-49 years who had recovered from COVID-19. CDR3 bases: TGTGCCAGCAGTCCCTCGGGGAGCGAGCAGTACTTC. Encoded protein: CASSPSGSEQYF.